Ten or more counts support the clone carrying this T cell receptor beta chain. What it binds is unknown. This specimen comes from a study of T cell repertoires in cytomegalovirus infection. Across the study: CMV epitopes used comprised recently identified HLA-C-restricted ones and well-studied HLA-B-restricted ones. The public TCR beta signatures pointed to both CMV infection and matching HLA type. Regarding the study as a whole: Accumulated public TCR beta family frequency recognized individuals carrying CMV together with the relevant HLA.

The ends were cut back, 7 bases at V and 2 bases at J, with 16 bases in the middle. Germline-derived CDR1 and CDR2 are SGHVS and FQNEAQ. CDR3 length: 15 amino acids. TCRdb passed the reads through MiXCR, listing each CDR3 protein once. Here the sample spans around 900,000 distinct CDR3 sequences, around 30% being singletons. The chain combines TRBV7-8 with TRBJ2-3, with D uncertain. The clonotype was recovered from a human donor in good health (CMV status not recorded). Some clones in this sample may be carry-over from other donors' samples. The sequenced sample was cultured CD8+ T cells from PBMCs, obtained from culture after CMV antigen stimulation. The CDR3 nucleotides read TGTGCCAGCACCAAGCAGTGGGGATACACAGATACGCAGTATTTT. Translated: CASTKQWGYTDTQYF.